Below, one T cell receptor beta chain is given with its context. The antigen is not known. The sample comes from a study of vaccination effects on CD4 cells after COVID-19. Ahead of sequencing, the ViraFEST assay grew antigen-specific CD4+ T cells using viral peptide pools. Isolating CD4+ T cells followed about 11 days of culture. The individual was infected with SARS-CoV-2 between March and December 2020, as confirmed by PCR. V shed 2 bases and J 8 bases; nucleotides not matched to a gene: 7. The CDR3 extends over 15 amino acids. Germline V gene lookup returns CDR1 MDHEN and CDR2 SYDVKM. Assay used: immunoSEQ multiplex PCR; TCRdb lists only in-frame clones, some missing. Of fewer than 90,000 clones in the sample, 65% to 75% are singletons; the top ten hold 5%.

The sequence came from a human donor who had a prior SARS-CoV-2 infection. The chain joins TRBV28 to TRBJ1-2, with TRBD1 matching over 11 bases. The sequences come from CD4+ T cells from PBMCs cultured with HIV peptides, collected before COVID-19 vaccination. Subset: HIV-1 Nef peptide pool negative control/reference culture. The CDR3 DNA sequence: TGTGCCAGCAGTTTAACCGGGACAGGGGGTTCGGGCTACACCTTC. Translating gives CASSLTGTGGSGYTF.